This T cell receptor (beta chain) appears in the sequencing data of a study of identical twins. The study's findings and limits: Among beta out-of-frame sequences, excess sharing between twins appeared weaker.

TCRdb used MiXCR to reprocess the 5' RACE reads, holding one entry per CDR3 protein. Of hundreds of thousands of distinct CDR3 sequences in the sample, approximately 18% are singletons; the top ten hold under 15%. This clonotype was detected a few times. Its target is not known. These data are also associated with another study on T cells expressing NK-cell markers. That study adds: Seven HCMV-seropositive donors and one seronegative donor made up the eight sequenced donors.

The source material was PBMCs. The sequence derives from a woman aged 18-29 years in good health.

The CDR3 DNA follows: TGTGCCAGCTCACCATATTCAGGAGGTCGCCAAGGCTACACCTTC. Amino acid sequence: CASSPYSGGRQGYTF. The J gene is TRBJ1-2, the V gene TRBV18; D not certain. In germline, CDR1 is KGHSH, CDR2 LQKENI. Between the trimmed V and J ends, which lost 2 bases and 8 bases, there was a span of 18 bases. The CDR3 loop spans 15 amino acids.